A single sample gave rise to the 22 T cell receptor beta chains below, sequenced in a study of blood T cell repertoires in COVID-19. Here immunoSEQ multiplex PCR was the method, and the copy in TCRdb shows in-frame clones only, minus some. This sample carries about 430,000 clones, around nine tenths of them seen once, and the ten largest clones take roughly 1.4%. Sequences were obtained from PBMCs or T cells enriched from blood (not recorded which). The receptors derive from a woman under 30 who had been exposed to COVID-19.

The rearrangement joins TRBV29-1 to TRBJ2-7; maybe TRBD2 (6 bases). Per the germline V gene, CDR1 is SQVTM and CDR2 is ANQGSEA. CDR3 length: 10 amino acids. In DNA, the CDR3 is TGCAGTGGGGGGAACTACGAGCAGTACTTC. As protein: CSGGNYEQYF.

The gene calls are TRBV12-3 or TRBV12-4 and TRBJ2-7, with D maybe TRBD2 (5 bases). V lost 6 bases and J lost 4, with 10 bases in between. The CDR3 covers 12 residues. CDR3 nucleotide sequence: TGTGCCAGCAGGGACTTGTTTTACGAGCAGTACTTC. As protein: CASRDLFYEQYF.

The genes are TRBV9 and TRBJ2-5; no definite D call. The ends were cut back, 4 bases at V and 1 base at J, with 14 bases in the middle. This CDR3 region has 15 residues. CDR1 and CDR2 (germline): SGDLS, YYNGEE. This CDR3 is CASSSEAKLQETQYF. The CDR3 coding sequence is TGTGCCAGCAGCTCAGAGGCGAAGCTCCAAGAGACCCAGTACTTC.

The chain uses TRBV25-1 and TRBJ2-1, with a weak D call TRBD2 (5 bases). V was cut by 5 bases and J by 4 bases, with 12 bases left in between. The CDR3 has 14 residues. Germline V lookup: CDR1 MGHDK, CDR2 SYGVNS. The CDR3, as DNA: TGTGCCAGCAGTAAACTAGGGCCGTACAATGAGCAGTTCTTC. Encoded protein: CASSKLGPYNEQFF.

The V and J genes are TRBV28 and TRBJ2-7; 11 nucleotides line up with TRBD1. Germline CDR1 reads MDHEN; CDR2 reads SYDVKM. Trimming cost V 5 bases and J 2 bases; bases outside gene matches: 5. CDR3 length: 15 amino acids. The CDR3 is CASSARDRGTYEQYF. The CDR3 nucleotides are TGTGCCAGCAGTGCCCGGGACAGGGGGACCTACGAGCAGTACTTC.

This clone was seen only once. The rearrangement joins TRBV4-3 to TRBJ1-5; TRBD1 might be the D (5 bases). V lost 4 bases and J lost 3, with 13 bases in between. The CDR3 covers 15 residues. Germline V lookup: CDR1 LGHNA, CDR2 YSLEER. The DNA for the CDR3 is TGCGCCAGCAGCCCCTCTAGACAGTCCAATCAGCCCCAGCATTTT. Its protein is CASSPSRQSNQPQHF.

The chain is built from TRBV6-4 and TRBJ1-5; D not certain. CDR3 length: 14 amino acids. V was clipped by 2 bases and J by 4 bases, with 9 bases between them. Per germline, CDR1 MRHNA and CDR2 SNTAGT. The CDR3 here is CASSDHGGNQPQHF. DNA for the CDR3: TGTGCCAGCAGTGACCACGGAGGAAATCAGCCCCAGCATTTT.

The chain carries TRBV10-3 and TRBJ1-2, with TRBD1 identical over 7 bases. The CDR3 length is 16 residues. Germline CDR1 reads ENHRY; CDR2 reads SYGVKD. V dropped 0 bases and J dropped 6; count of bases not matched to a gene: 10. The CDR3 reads CAISESPGTDRNGYTF. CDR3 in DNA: TGTGCCATCAGTGAGTCGCCCGGGACAGACCGTAATGGCTACACCTTC.

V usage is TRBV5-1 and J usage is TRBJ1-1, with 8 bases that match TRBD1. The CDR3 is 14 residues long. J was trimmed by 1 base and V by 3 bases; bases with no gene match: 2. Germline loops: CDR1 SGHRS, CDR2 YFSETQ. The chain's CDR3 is CASSSRGRNTEAFF. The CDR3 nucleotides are TGCGCCAGCAGCTCCAGGGGGCGGAACACTGAAGCTTTCTTT. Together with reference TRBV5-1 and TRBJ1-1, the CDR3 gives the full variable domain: KAGVTQTPRYLIKTRGQQVTLSCSPISGHRSVSWYQQTPGQGLQFLFEYFSETQRNKGNFPGRFSGRQFSNSRSEMNVSTLELGDSALYLCASSSRGRNTEAFFGQGTRLTVV.

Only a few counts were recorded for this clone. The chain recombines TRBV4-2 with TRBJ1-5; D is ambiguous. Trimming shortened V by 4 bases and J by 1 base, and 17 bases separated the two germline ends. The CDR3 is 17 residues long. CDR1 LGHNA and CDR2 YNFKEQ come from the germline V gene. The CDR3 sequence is CASSRESGPASNQPQHF. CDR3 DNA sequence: TGTGCCAGCAGCCGGGAAAGCGGACCCGCGAGCAATCAGCCCCAGCATTTT.

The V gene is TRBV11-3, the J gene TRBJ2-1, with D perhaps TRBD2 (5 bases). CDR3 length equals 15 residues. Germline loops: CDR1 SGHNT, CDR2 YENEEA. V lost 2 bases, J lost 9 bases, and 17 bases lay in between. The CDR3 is CASSLSSLSSSEQFF. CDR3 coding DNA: TGTGCCAGCAGCTTATCTAGCCTTTCTTCCAGTGAGCAGTTCTTC.

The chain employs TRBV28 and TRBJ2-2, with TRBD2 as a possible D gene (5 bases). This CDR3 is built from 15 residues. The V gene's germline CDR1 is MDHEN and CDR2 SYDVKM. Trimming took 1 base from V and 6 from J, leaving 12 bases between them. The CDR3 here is CASSLYGVSPGELFF. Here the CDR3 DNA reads TGTGCCAGCAGTTTATACGGGGTTAGCCCCGGGGAGCTGTTTTTT.

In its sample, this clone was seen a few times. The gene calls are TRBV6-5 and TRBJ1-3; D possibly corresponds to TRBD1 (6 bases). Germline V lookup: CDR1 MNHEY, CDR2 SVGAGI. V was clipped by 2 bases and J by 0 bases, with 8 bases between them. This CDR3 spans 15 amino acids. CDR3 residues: CASSYDRFSGNTIYF. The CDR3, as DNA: TGTGCCAGCAGTTACGACAGGTTCTCTGGAAACACCATATATTTT.

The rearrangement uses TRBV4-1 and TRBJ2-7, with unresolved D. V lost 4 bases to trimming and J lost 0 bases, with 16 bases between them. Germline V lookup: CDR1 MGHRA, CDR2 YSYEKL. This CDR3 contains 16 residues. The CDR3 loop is CASSLYSAPDSYEQYF. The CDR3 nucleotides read TGCGCCAGCAGCCTCTACTCAGCGCCAGACTCCTACGAGCAGTACTTC.

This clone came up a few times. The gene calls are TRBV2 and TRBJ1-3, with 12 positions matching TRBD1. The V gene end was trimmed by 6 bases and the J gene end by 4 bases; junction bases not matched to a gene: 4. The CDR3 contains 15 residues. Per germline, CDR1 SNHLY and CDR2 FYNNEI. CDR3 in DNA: TGTGCCAGCAGGGGGACAGGGGGCACCGGAAACACCATATATTTT. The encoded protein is CASRGTGGTGNTIYF. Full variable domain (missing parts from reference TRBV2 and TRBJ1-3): EPEVTQTPSHQVTQMGQEVILRCVPISNHLYFYWYRQILGQKVEFLVSFYNNEISEKSEIFDDQFSVERPDGSNFTLKIRSTKLEDSAMYFCASRGTGGTGNTIYFGEGSWLTVV.

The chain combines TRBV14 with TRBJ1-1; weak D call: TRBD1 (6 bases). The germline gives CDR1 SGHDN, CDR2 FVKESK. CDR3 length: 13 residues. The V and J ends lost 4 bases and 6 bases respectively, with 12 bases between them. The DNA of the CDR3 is TGTGCCAGCAGCCGGAGGGGGAGGGCTGAAGCTTTCTTT. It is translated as CASSRRGRAEAFF.

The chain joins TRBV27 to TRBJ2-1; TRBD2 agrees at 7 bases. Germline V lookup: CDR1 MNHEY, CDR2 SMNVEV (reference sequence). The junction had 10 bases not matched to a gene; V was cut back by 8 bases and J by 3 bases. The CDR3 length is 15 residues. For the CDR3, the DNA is TGTGCCAGCGCTATCGGACTAGTAGTCTACAATGAGCAGTTCTTC. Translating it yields CASAIGLVVYNEQFF.

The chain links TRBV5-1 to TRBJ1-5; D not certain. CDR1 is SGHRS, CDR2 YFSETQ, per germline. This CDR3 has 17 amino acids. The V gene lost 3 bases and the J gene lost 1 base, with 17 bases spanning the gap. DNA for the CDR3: TGCGCCAGCAGCTCCGGCGAGGGAGGAGGAAGCAATCAGCCCCAGCATTTT. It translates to CASSSGEGGGSNQPQHF.

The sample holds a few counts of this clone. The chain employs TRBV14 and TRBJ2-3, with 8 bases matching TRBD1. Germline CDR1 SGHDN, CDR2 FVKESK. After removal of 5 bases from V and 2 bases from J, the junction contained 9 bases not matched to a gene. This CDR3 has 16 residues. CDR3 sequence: CASSWTGTLDTDTQYF. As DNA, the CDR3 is TGTGCCAGCAGCTGGACAGGGACGTTAGACACAGATACGCAGTATTTT.

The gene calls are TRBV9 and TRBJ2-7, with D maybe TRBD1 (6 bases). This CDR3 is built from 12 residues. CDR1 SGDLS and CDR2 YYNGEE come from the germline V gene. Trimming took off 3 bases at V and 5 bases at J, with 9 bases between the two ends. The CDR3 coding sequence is TGTGCCAGCAGCGCGCAGGGGAACGAGCAGTACTTC. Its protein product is CASSAQGNEQYF. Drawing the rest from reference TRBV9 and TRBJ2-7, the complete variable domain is DSGVTQTPKHLITATGQRVTLRCSPRSGDLSVYWYQQSLDQGLQFLIQYYNGEERAKGNILERFSAQQFPDLHSELNLSSLELGDSALYFCASSAQGNEQYFGPGTRLTVT.

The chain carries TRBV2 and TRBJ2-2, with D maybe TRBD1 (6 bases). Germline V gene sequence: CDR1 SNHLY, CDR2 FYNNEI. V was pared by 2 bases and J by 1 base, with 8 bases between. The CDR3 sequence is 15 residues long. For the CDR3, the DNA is TGTGCCAGCAGTGAACAGGGGCAGAACACCGGGGAGCTGTTTTTT. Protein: CASSEQGQNTGELFF.

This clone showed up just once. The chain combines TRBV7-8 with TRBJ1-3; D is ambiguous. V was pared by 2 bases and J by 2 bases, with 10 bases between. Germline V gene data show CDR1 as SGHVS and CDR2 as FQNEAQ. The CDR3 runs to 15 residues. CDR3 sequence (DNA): TGTGCCAGCAGCTTATGGGCAGCCGCTGGAAACACCATATATTTT. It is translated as CASSLWAAAGNTIYF.